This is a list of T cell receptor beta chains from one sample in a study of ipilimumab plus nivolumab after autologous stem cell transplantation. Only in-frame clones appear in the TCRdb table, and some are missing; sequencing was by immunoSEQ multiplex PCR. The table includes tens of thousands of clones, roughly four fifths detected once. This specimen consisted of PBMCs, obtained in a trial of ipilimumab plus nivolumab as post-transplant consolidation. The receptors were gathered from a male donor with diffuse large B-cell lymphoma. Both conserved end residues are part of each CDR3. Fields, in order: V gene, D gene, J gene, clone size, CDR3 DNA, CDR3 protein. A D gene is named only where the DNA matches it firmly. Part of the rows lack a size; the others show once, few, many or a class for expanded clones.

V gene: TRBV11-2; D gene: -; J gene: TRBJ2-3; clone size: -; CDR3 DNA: TGTGCCAGCAGCTTTGCGAGCACAGATACGCAGTATTTT; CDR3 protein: CASSFASTDTQYF
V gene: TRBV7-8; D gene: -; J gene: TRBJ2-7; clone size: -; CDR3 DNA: TGTGCCAGCAGCGTACTTAGCGTCGGCGAGCAGTACTTC; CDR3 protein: CASSVLSVGEQYF
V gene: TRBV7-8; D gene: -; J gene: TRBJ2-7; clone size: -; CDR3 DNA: TGTGCCAGCAGCCCTGCCCTGGGTTACGAGCAGTACTTC; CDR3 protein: CASSPALGYEQYF
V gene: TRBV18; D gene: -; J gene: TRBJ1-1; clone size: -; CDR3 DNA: TGTGCCAGCTCACCACCGCGGGGGGAGGGAGGGTCAGGCACTGAAGCTTTCTTT; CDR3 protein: CASSPPRGEGGSGTEAFF
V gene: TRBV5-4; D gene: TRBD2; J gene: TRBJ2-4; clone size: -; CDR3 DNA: TGTGCCAGCAGCCAGTCTAGCGGGGGGCAGGTCGGCATTCAGTACTTC; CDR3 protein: CASSQSSGGQVGIQYF
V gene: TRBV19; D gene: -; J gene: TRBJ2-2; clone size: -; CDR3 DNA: TGTGCCAGTAGTCGTAGGCTCGGCGGGGAGCTGTTTTTT; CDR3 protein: CASSRRLGGELFF
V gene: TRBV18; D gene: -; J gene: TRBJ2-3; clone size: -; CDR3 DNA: TGTGCCAGCTCACCGCCTAGCACAGATACGCAGTATTTT; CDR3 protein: CASSPPSTDTQYF
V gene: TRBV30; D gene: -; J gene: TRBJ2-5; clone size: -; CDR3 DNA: TGTGCCGGGCGAGAACGGGGTTTGAGGGTAGAGACCCAGTACTTC; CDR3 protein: CAGRERGLRVETQYF
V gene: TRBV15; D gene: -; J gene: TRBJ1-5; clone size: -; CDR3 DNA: TGTGCCACCAGCAGAGAAAGGCAGGGGCGACAGCCCCAGCATTTT; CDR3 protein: CATSRERQGRQPQHF
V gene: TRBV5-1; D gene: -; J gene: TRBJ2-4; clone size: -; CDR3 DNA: TGCGCCAGCAGCTTGTCCCAGGGCGATAAAGACATTCAGTACTTC; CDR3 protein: CASSLSQGDKDIQYF
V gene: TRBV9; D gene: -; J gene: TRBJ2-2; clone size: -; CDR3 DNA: TGTGCCAGCAGCGTAGCGAGGGATACCGCGAACACCGGGGAGCTGTTTTTT; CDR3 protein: CASSVARDTANTGELFF
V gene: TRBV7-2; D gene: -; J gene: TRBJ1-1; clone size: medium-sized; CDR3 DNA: TGTGCCAGCAGCTTAGCGGGGGGAAGAAGGTCTGAAGCTTTCTTT; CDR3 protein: CASSLAGGRRSEAFF
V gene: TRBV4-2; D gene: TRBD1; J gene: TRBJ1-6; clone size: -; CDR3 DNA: TGTGCCAGCAGCCAACGAGGGGGCGGGCAGCTCAATTCACCCCTCCACTTT; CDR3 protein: CASSQRGGGQLNSPLHF
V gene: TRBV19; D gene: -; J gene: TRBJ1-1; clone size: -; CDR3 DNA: TGTGCCAGTAGAGGGAGTGATACAGGCGCCTACACTGAAGCTTTCTTT; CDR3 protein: CASRGSDTGAYTEAFF
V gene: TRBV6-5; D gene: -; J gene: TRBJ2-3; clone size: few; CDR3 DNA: TGTGCCAGCCGACTCGGGACGACTAGCACAGATACGCAGTATTTT; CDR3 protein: CASRLGTTSTDTQYF
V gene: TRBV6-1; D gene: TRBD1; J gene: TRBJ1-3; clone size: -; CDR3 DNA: TGTGCCAGCCAAAAGGGGGCTTTAAACACCATATATTTT; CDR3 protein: CASQKGALNTIYF
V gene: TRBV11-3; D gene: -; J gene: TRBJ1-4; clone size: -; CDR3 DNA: TGTGCCAGCAGCTTAGGCGGTAATGAAAAACTGTTTTTT; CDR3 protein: CASSLGGNEKLFF
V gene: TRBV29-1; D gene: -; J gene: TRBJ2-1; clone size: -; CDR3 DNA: TGCAGCGTTGGCAAAATGTACAATGAGCAGTTCTTC; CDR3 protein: CSVGKMYNEQFF
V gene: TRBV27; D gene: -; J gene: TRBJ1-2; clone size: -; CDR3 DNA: TGTGCCAGCAGTCCCACGTGGGACCAGGGCGGCTACACCTTC; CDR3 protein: CASSPTWDQGGYTF
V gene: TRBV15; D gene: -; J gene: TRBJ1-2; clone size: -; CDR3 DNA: TGTGCCACCAGCACGCAGGACACTAACTATGGCTACACCTTC; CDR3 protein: CATSTQDTNYGYTF
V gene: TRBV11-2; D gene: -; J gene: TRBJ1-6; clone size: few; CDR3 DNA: TGTGCCAGCAGCCTCAGCGACGAGACACCCCTCCACTTT; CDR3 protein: CASSLSDETPLHF
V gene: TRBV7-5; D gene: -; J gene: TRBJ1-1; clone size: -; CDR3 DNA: TGTGTCAGAAGCTTAGACCTCGGTTGGTGCGAAGCTTTCTTT; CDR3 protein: CVRSLDLGWCEAFF
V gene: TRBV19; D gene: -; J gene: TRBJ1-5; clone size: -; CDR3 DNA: TGTGCCACGAGGGGAATACAGGGATACAATCAGCCCCAGCATTTT; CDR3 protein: CATRGIQGYNQPQHF
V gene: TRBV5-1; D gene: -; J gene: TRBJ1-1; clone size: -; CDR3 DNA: TGCGCCAGCAGTTACGAAAGCTTGACAGACGGCCTCGAAGCTTTCTTT; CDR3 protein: CASSYESLTDGLEAFF
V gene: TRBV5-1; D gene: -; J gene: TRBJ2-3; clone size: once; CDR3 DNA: TGCGCCAGCAGCTTTGCGGGGGCTACCACAGATACGCAGTATTTT; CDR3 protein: CASSFAGATTDTQYF
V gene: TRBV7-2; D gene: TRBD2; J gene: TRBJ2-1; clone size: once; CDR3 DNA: TGTGCCAGCAGCTTAGGCACTAGCGGGGGGGCCTACAATGAGCAGTTCTTC; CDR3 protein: CASSLGTSGGAYNEQFF
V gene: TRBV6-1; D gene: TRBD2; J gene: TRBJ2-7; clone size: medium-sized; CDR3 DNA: TGTGCCAGCAGTGAATCTGGCGGGGGGCGCTTCGAGCAGTACTTC; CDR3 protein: CASSESGGGRFEQYF
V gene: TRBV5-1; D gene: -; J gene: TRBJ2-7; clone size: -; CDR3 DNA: TGCGCCAGCAGCTTGGAAGACACAGCGGACGAGCAGTACTTC; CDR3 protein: CASSLEDTADEQYF
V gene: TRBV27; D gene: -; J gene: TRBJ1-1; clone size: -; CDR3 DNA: TGTGCCAGCAGTTTACGAGGGAGCACTGAAGCTTTCTTT; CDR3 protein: CASSLRGSTEAFF
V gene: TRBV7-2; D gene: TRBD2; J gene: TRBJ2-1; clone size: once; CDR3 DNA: TGTGCCAGCAGCTTTTCCGGGACTAGCGGGGCGTATGAGCAGTTCTTC; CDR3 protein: CASSFSGTSGAYEQFF
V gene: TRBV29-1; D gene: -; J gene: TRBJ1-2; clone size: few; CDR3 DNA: TGCAGCACGGGTGGAGGGAGGGAGGGCTACACCTTC; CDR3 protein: CSTGGGREGYTF